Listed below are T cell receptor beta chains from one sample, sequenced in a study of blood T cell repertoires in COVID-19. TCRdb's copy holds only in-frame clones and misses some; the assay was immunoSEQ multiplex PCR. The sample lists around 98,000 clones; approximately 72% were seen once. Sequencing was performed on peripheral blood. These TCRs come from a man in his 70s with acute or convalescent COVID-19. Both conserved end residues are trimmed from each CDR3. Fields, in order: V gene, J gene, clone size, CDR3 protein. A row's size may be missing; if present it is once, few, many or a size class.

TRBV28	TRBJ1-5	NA	ASSDQGAGNQPQH
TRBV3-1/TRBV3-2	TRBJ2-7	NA	ASKSSEISYEQY
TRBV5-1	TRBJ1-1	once	ASTAWLISGRTEAF
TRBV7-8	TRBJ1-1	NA	ASSLVRGEAAF
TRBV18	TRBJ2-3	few	ASSPGLAGADTQY
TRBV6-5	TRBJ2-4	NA	ASKVAGVTNIQY
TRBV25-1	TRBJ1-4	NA	ASTHEEINEKLF
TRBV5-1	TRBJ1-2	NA	ASSLADQTYGYT
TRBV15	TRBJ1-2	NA	ATSRGGQGAYYGYT
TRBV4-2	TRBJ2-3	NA	ASSQAGVGPDTQY
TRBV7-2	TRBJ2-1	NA	ASTLGLAGDYEQF
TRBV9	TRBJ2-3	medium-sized	ASKGTGSTDTQY
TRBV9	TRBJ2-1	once	ASSVEGPASGYNEQF
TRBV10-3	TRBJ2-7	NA	AISERGNRTSGSYEQY
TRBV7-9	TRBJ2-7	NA	ASSSGLGSYEQY
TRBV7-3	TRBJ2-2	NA	ASSPAGGPGELF
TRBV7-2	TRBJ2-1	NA	ASSLVGDSYNEQF
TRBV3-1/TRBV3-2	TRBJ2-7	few	ASSLGHYEQY
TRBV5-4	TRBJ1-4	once	ASSLRDKDEKLF
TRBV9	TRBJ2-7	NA	ASSVGGIHHEQY
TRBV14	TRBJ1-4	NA	ASSRGQGSGEKLF
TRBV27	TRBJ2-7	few	ASSSTAAEPYEQY
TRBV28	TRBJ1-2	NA	ASSIHSGVGYT
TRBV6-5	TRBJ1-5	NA	ASSAGGERPQH
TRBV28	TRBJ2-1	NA	ASSVLAGYNEQF
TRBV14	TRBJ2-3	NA	ASSQEASGRSFTDTQY
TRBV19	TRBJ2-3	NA	ASSSNTDTQY
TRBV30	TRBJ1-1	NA	AWSVQAATEAF
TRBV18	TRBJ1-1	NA	ASSREGTEAF
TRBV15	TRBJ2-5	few	ATSPNGAGRGETQY
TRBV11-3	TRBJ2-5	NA	ASSPGGKETQY